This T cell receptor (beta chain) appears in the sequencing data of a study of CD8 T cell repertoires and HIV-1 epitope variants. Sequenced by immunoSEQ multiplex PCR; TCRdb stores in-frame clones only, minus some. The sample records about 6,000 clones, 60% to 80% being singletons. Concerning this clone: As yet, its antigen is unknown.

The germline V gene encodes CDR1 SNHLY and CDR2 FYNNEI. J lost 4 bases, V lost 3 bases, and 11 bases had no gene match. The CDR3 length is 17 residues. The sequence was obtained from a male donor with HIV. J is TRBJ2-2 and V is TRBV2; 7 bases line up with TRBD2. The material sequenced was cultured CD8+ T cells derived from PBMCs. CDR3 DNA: TGTGCCAGCAGTGACCTGCTGGGGGGGATAGGCACCGGGGAGCTGTTTTTT. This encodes CASSDLLGGIGTGELFF.